This T cell receptor (beta chain) stems from a study of STAT5B mutations in CD4+ large granular lymphocyte leukemia. The study, taken as a whole, reports: Higher CD4+ than CD8+ T-LGLL clonality might reflect small sample size.

Germline V lookup: CDR1 SGHRS, CDR2 YFSETQ. The CDR3 contains 18 residues. V was clipped by 1 base and J by 0 bases; unmatched bases: 7. As regards this clone: Antigen: not known.

TCRdb keeps only in-frame clones here, not all; method: immunoSEQ multiplex PCR. The data show 38,000 or so clones, roughly 85% seen once. The specimen was CD4+ T cells from blood buffy coats. The V gene is TRBV5-1, the J gene TRBJ2-6; 7 positions match TRBD1. The source of this sequence is a human donor in good health. The DNA for the CDR3 is TGCGCCAGCAGCTTGACCGGGACAGAAGGCTCTGGGGCCAACGTCCTGACTTTC. Translated: CASSLTGTEGSGANVLTF.